This T cell receptor (beta chain) appears in the sequencing data of a study of OX40 agonist ivuxolimab in advanced cancers. This CDR3 spans 11 amino acids. Germline CDR1 is MNHEY and CDR2 is SMNVEV (reference sequence). This clone is categorized as medium-sized. Its antigen is not known. Clones were read by immunoSEQ multiplex PCR, and TCRdb kept only the in-frame ones, dropping some. This sample yields approximately 62,000 clones, of which approximately 88% are seen a single time; about 5% belongs to the top ten. Overall study results and limits: Expanded clones were, on average, more numerous among CD8+ T cells than CD4+.

The receptor was isolated from an adult with an advanced solid tumor such as melanoma, head and neck, liver or kidney cancer. The chain couples TRBV27 to TRBJ1-5; D gene uncertain. The sample here was CD4+ or CD8+ T cells sorted from blood, taken in a trial of the OX40 agonist ivuxolimab. The CDR3 loop reads CGLDSNQPQHF. CDR3 coding DNA: TGTGGTCTAGATAGCAATCAGCCCCAGCATTTT.